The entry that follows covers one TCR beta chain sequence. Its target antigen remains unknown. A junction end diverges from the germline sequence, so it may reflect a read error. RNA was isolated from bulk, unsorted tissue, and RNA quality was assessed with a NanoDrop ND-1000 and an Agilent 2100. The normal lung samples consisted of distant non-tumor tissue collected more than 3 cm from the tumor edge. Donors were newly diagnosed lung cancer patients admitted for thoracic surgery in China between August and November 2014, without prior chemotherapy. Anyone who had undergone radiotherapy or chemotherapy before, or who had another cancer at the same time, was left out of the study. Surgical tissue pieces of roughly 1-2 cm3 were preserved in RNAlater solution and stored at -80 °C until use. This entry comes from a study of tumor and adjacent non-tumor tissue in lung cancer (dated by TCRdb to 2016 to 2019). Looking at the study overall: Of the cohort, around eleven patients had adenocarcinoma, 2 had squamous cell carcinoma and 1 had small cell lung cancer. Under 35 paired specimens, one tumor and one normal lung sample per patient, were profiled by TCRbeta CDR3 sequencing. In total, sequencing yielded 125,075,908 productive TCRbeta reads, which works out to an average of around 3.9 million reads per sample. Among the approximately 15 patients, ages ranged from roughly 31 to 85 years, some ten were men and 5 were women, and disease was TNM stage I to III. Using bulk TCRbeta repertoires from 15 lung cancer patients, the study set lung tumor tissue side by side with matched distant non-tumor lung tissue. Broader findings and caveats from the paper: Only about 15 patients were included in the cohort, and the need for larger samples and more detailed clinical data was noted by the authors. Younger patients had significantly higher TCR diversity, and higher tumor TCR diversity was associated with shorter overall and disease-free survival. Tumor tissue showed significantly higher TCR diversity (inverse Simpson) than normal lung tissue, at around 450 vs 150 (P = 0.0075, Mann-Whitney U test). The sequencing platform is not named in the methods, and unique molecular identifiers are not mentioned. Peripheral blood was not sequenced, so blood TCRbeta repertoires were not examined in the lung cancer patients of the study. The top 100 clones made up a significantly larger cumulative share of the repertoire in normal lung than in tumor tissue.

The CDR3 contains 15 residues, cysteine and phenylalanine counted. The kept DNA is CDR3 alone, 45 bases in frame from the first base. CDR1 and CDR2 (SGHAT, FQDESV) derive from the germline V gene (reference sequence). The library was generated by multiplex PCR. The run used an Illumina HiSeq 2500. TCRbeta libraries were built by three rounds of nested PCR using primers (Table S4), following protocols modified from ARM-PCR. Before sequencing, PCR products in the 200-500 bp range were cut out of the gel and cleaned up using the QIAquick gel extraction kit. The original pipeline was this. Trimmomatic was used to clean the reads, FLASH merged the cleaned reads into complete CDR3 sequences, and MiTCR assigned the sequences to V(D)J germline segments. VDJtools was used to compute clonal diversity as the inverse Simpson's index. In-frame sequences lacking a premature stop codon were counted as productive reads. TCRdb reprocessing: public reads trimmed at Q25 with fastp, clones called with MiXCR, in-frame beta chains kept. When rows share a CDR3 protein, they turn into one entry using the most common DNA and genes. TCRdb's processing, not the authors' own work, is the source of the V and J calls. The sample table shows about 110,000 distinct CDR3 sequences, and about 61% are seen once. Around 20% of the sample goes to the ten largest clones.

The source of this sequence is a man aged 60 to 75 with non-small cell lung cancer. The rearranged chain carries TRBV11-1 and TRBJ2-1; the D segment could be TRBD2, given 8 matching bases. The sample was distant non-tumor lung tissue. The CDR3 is CASNRGGQTYNEQFF. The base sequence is TGTGCTAGCAACCGGGGGGGACAGACCTATAATGAGCAGTTCTTC.